This T cell receptor (beta chain) was found in a study of T cell changes during pregnancy in multiple sclerosis. Data came from immunoSEQ multiplex PCR; TCRdb stores just in-frame clones and leaves some out. This table holds 33,000 or so clones, 90% found once. The V end lost 0 bases, the J end lost 4 bases, and 4 bases lay between the germline ends. Germline V gene data show CDR1 as SGDLS and CDR2 as YYNGEE. CDR3 length: 13 amino acids. With regard to this clone: The same CDR3 also results from other DNA sequences found in this sample.

Material: peripheral blood, obtained in the third trimester of pregnancy. The clonotype comes from a female donor in good health, enrolled as a control in a pregnancy study. The V call is TRBV9, the J call TRBJ2-2; D gene ambiguous. The CDR3 DNA follows: TGTGCCAGCAGCGTAGTCGGCACCGGGGAGCTGTTTTTT. This sequence encodes CASSVVGTGELFF.